This record concerns one TCR beta chain sequence. The data were obtained in a study of blood T cell dynamics during melanoma immunotherapy. The protocol was immunoSEQ multiplex PCR, while the TCRdb copy is restricted to in-frame clones and leaves out a portion. The sample includes approximately 28,000 clones, approximately 88% of them seen just once. The CDR3 is 14 residues long. Germline V gives CDR1 LNHDA, CDR2 SQIVND (reference sequence). V shed 4 bases and J 5 bases; nucleotides not matched to a gene: 6. This sample's time point: week 3, after first cycle of checkpoint inhibitor. Disease control meant complete response, partial response or stable disease at 12 weeks.

The TCR sequence derives from a human donor with melanoma. The chain recombines TRBV19 with TRBJ1-1; 8 bases match TRBD1. Sequences were derived from blood, sampled from a patient treated with checkpoint blockade. The CDR3 DNA follows: TGTGCCAGTAGTACCGACCAGGGGGCGACTGAAGCTTTCTTT. It translates to CASSTDQGATEAFF.